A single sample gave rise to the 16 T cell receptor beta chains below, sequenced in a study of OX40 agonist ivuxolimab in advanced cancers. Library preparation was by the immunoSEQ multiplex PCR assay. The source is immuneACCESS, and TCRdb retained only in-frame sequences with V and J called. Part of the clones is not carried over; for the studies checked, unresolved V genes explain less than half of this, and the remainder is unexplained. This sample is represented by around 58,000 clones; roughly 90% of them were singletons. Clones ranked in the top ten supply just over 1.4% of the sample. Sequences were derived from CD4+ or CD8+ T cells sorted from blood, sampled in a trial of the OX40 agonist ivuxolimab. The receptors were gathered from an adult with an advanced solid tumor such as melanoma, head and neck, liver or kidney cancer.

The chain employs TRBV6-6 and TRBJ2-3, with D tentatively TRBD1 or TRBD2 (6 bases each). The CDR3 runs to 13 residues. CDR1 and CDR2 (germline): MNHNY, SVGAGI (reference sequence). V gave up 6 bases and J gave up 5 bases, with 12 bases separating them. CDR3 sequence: CASSPRGVDTQYF. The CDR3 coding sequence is TGTGCCAGCAGCCCAAGGGGGGTAGATACGCAGTATTTT.

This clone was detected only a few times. CDR3 sequence (DNA): TGTGCCAGTAGTATGGCGGGAGGAGAGACCCAGTACTTC. Protein: CASSMAGGETQYF. The chain couples TRBV19 to TRBJ2-5; 8 nucleotides line up with TRBD2. The V gene end was trimmed by 3 bases and the J gene end by 4 bases; junction bases not matched to a gene: 1. The CDR3 covers 13 residues. The germline gives CDR1 LNHDA, CDR2 SQIVND (reference sequence).

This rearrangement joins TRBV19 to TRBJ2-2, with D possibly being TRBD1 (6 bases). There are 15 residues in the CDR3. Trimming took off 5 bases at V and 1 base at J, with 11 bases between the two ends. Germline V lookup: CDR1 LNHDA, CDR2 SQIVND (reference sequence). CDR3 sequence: CASSFQTGNTGELFF. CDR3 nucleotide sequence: TGTGCCAGTAGTTTTCAGACAGGGAACACCGGGGAGCTGTTTTTT.

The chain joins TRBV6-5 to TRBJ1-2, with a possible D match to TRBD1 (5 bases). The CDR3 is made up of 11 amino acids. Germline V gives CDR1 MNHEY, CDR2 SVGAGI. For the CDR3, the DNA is TGTGCATGCGGGCAGGGCAGGGGCTACACCTTC. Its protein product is CACGQGRGYTF.

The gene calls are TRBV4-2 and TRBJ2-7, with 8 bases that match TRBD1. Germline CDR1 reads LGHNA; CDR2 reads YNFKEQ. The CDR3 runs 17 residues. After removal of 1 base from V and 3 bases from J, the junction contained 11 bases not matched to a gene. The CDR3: CASSQVTGQGGLYEQYF. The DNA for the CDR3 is TGTGCCAGCAGCCAAGTAACCGGACAGGGCGGCCTCTACGAGCAGTACTTC.

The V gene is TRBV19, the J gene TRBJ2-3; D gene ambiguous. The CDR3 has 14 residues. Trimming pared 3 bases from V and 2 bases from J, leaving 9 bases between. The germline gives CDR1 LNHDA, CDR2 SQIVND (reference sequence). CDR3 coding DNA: TGTGCCAGTAGTATTTCCATCGACACAGATACGCAGTATTTT. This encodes CASSISIDTDTQYF.

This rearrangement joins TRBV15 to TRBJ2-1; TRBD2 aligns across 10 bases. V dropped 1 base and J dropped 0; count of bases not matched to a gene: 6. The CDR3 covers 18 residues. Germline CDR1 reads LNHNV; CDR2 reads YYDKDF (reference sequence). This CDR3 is CATSRAGLASSSYNEQFF. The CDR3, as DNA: TGTGCCACCAGCAGAGCGGGACTAGCGAGTAGCTCCTACAATGAGCAGTTCTTC.

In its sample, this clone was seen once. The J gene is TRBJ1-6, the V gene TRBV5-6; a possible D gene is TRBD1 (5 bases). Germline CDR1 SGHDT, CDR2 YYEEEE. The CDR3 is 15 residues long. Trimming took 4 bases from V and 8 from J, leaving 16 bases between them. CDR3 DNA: TGTGCCAGCAGCGACGTTCGGGGGGACGATTCACCCCTCCACTTT. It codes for CASSDVRGDDSPLHF.

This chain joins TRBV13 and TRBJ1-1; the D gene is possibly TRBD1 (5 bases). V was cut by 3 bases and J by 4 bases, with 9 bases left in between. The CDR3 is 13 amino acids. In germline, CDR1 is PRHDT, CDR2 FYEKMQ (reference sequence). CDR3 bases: TGTGCCAGCAGCTTGGGGAGGGGCACTGAAGCTTTCTTT. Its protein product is CASSLGRGTEAFF.

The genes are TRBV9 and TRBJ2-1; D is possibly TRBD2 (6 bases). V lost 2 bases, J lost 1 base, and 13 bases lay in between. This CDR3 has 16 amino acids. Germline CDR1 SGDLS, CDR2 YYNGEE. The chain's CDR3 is CASSVSGGQSYNEQFF. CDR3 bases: TGTGCCAGCAGCGTTAGCGGTGGGCAATCCTACAATGAGCAGTTCTTC. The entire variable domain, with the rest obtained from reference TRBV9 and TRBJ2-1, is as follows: DSGVTQTPKHLITATGQRVTLRCSPRSGDLSVYWYQQSLDQGLQFLIQYYNGEERAKGNILERFSAQQFPDLHSELNLSSLELGDSALYFCASSVSGGQSYNEQFFGPGTRLTVL.

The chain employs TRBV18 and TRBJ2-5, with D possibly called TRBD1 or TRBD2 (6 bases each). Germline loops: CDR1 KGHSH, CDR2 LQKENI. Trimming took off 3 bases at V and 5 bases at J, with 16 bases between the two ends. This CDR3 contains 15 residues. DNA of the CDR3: TGTGCCAGCTCACCTATGGGGGGACAAGGGGAGACCCAGTACTTC. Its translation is CASSPMGGQGETQYF.

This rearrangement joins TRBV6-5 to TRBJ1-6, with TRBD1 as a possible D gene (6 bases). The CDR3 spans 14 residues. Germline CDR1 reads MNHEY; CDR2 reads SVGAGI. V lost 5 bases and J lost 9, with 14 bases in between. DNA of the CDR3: TGTGCCAGCAGTCAGGGGACGGGGGGTTCACCCCTCCACTTT. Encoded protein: CASSQGTGGSPLHF.

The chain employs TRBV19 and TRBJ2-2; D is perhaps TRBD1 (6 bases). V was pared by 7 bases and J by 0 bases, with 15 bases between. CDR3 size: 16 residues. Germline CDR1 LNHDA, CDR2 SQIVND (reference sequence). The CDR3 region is CASTPLKGANTGELFF. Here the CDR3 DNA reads TGTGCCAGTACTCCATTGAAGGGGGCGAACACCGGGGAGCTGTTTTTT.

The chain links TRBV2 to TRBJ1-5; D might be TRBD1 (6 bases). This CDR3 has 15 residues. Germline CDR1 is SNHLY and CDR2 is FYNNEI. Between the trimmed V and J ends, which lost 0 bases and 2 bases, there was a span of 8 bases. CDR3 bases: TGTGCCAGCAGTGAAGCGCACAGGGGCAATCAGCCCCAGCATTTT. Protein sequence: CASSEAHRGNQPQHF.

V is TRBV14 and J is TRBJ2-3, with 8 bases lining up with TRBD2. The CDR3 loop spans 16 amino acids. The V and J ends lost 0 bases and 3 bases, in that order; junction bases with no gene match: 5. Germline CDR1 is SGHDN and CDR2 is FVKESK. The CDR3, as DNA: TGTGCCAGCAGCCAAGACCGGGGGGGGCCGACAGATACGCAGTATTTT. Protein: CASSQDRGGPTDTQYF.

The CDR3 nucleotides read TGTGCCAGCGGGGCAGGGGGGATTAATGAAAAACTGTTTTTT. Translated, it gives CASGAGGINEKLFF. The chain couples TRBV6-5 to TRBJ1-4, with 7 positions matching TRBD1. The CDR3 has 14 residues. After removal of 8 bases from V and 4 bases from J, the junction contained 7 bases not matched to a gene. Germline CDR1 MNHEY, CDR2 SVGAGI.